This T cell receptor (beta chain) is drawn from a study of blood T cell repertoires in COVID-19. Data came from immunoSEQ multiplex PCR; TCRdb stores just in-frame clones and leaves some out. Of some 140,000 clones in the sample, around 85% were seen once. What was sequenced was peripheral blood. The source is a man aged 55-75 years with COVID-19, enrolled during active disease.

The CDR3 DNA reads TGTGCCAGTAGTCCCCAGGGTGCCTTCGGGGAAAAACTGTTTTTT. It yields the protein CASSPQGAFGEKLFF. The chain recombines TRBV19 with TRBJ1-4, with D possibly TRBD1 on 5 matching bases. Trimming took off 5 bases at V and 8 bases at J, with 18 bases between the two ends. CDR1 is LNHDA and CDR2 is SQIVND in the germline V gene (reference sequence). The CDR3 is made up of 15 amino acids.